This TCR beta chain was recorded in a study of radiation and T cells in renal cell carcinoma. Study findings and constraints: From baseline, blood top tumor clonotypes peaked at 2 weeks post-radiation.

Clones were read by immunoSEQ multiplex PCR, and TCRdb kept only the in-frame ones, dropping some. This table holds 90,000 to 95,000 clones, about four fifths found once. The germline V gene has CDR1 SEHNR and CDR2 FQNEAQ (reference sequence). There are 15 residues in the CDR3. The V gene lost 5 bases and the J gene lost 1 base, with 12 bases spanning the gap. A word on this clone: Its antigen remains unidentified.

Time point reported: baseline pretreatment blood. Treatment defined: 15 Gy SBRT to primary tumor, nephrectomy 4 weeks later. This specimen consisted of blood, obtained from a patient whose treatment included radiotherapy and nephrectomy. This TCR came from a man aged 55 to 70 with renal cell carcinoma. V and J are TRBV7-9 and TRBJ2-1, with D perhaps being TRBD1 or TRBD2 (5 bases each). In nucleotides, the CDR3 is TGTGCCAGCAGCCCGGGACGGGGTTCCTACAATGAGCAGTTCTTC. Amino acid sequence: CASSPGRGSYNEQFF.